The 26 T cell receptor beta chains presented below share a single source sample, sequenced in a study of blood T cell repertoires in COVID-19. TCRdb keeps only in-frame clones here, not all; method: immunoSEQ multiplex PCR. The sample lists roughly 150,000 clones, approximately 80% occurring once. The specimen sequenced was peripheral blood. These receptors originate from a woman of 80 years or more with acute or convalescent COVID-19.

A few counts support this clone. The chain couples TRBV30 to TRBJ2-7; D may be TRBD2 (6 bases). Trimming took 4 bases from V and 3 from J, leaving 16 bases between them. The CDR3 is 14 residues long. Germline V gene sequence: CDR1 GTSNPN, CDR2 SVGIG (reference sequence). The CDR3 protein is CAWKRASAGYEQYF. In DNA form, the CDR3 reads TGTGCCTGGAAAAGGGCTAGCGCAGGCTACGAGCAGTACTTC.

The gene calls are TRBV12-5 and TRBJ2-5, with TRBD2 identical over 13 bases. Germline loops: CDR1 LGHNT, CDR2 FRNRAP. The CDR3 totals 16 residues. With 6 bases clipped from V and 5 bases from J, the junction kept 9 bases outside the gene matches. CDR3 DNA sequence: TGTGCTAGTGGCCCCCCACTAGCGGGGGGGTGGGAGACCCAGTACTTC. The encoded protein is CASGPPLAGGWETQYF.

This clone has only one observation. CDR3: CASSPWTSGFSYEQYF. The CDR3 DNA reads as TGTGCCAGCAGCCCGTGGACTAGCGGCTTCTCCTACGAGCAGTACTTC. The chain couples TRBV7-9 to TRBJ2-7; 10 bases agree with TRBD2. The V gene end was trimmed by 5 bases and the J gene end by 0 bases; junction bases not matched to a gene: 7. The CDR3 runs to 16 residues. Germline V gives CDR1 SEHNR, CDR2 FQNEAQ (reference sequence).

The CDR3: CAWSSGSNQPQHF. The CDR3 coding sequence is TGTGCCTGGAGTTCGGGAAGCAATCAGCCCCAGCATTTT. The gene calls are TRBV30 and TRBJ1-5; D uncertain. Germline V gene data show CDR1 as GTSNPN and CDR2 as SVGIG (reference sequence). V was trimmed by 2 bases and J by 1 base, leaving 6 bases between them. This CDR3 has 13 amino acids.

The J gene is TRBJ2-5, the V gene TRBV2; weak D call: TRBD2 (6 bases). CDR3 size: 13 residues. From germline, CDR1 is SNHLY and CDR2 FYNNEI. The V and J ends lost 3 bases and 4 bases respectively, with 9 bases between them. The CDR3 here is CASSDYGGETQYF. The CDR3 region has the DNA TGTGCCAGCAGTGATTACGGGGGAGAGACCCAGTACTTC.

This chain connects TRBV28 to TRBJ2-2; the match to TRBD2 covers 8 bases. Trimming cost V 6 bases and J 3 bases; bases outside gene matches: 6. Germline V CDR1 and CDR2: MDHEN, SYDVKM. The CDR3 sequence is 15 residues long. The CDR3 sequence is CASSLTSGYTGELFF. In nucleotides, the CDR3 is TGTGCCAGCAGCCTCACTAGCGGATACACCGGGGAGCTGTTTTTT.

The chain links TRBV27 to TRBJ1-6, with a weak D call TRBD1 (5 bases). Trimming shortened V by 4 bases and J by 10 bases, and 14 bases separated the two germline ends. Germline loops: CDR1 MNHEY, CDR2 SMNVEV (reference sequence). The CDR3 is 14 amino acids. The chain's CDR3 is CASSYWVGGSPLHF. The CDR3 bases are TGTGCCAGCAGTTACTGGGTCGGGGGATCACCCCTCCACTTT.

The rearrangement links TRBV4-1 to TRBJ1-1; D remains ambiguous. The CDR3 has 18 amino acids. The V end lost 0 bases, the J end lost 0 bases, and 17 bases lay between the germline ends. The germline gives CDR1 MGHRA, CDR2 YSYEKL. CDR3 DNA: TGCGCCAGCAGCCAAGATCGGAGCGGTAGGAACATGAACACTGAAGCTTTCTTT. It translates to CASSQDRSGRNMNTEAFF.

The rearrangement uses TRBV2 and TRBJ1-3; D gene unclear. Germline-derived CDR1 and CDR2 are SNHLY and FYNNEI. The V and J ends lost 0 bases and 0 bases respectively, with 3 bases between them. The CDR3 runs to 14 residues. The CDR3 region is CASSEASSGNTIYF. The DNA for the CDR3 is TGTGCCAGCAGTGAAGCTAGCTCTGGAAACACCATATATTTT.

The chain combines TRBV15 with TRBJ1-1; D not resolved. Looked up from germline, CDR1 is LNHNV and CDR2 is YYDKDF (reference sequence). The CDR3 spans 18 residues. Between the trimmed V and J ends, which lost 1 base and 1 base, there was a span of 19 bases. For the CDR3, the DNA is TGTGCCACCAGCAGAGTGGTCTGGACTAAGGTGAAGAACACTGAAGCTTTCTTT. Translated, it gives CATSRVVWTKVKNTEAFF.

This clone was seen a handful of times. The V call is TRBV7-6, the J call TRBJ1-4, with 7 bases fitting TRBD1. Germline assignment: CDR1 SGHVS and CDR2 FNYEAQ. V lost 5 bases, J lost 1 base, and 7 bases stayed unmatched. The CDR3 is made up of 16 amino acids. CDR3 residues: CASSPRAGGTNEKLFF. The CDR3 DNA sequence: TGTGCCAGCAGCCCCCGGGCAGGGGGAACTAATGAAAAACTGTTTTTT.

This sequence joins TRBV7-9 and TRBJ1-2; 8 bases fit TRBD1. This CDR3 is 13 amino acids long. Germline CDR1 is SEHNR and CDR2 is FQNEAQ (reference sequence). With V trimmed by 6 bases and J by 6 bases, 6 bases remained unmatched. This CDR3 is CASRGTGGDGYTF. CDR3 nucleotide sequence: TGTGCCAGCAGGGGTACAGGGGGAGATGGCTACACCTTC. Full variable domain (outside the CDR3, taken from reference TRBV7-9 and TRBJ1-2): DTGVSQNPRHKITKRGQNVTFRCDPISEHNRLYWYRQTLGQGPEFLTYFQNEAQLEKSRLLSDRFSAERPKGSFSTLEIQRTEQGDSAMYLCASRGTGGDGYTFGSGTRLTVV.

V and J are TRBV7-6 and TRBJ1-1; 10 bases are a match to TRBD1. The CDR3 consists of 16 residues. Unmatched junction bases numbered 10, after V lost 7 bases and J lost 2 bases. In germline, CDR1 is SGHVS, CDR2 FNYEAQ. The CDR3 nucleotides are TGTGCCAGCACCCCCGGGACAGGGGTCCCAAACACTGAAGCTTTCTTT. Translated: CASTPGTGVPNTEAFF.

This clone came up once. This chain connects TRBV20-1 to TRBJ1-1, with unresolved D. The CDR3 spans 11 residues. CDR1 and CDR2 from the germline V gene are DFQATT and SNEGSKA (reference sequence). V was clipped by 8 bases and J by 1 base, with 8 bases between them. CDR3 sequence reads: CSTRQNTEAFF. CDR3 sequence (DNA): TGCAGTACGCGACAGAACACTGAAGCTTTCTTT.

This clone was recorded a few times. The genes are TRBV12-3 or TRBV12-4 and TRBJ1-5; no clear D gene. Trimming removed 5 bases from V and 7 bases from J, with 9 bases in between. The CDR3 consists of 12 residues. CDR3 DNA sequence: TGTGCCAGCAGTCAAGCGGACCAGCCCCAGCATTTT. Translated, it gives CASSQADQPQHF.

The V call is TRBV13, the J call TRBJ1-2; 10 nucleotides line up with TRBD1. V lost 5 bases, J lost 2 bases, and 8 bases stayed unmatched. The germline V gene encodes CDR1 PRHDT and CDR2 FYEKMQ (reference sequence). The CDR3 has 16 residues. DNA for the CDR3: TGTGCCAGCAGCGTCGGGACAGGGGTTGGAAACTATGGCTACACCTTC. Translated, it gives CASSVGTGVGNYGYTF.

This clone was counted a few times. The chain recombines TRBV6-2 or TRBV6-3 with TRBJ1-6; 11 bases are a match to TRBD1. J lost 8 bases, V lost 1 base, and 1 base had no gene match. The germline CDR1 and CDR2 sequences are MNHEY and SVGEGT. The CDR3 length is 15 residues. The CDR3 sequence is CASSYWGQGDSPLHF. The CDR3, as DNA: TGTGCCAGCAGTTACTGGGGACAGGGGGATTCACCCCTCCACTTT.

The gene calls are TRBV18 and TRBJ2-5; 10 nucleotides align to TRBD1. Unmatched junction bases numbered 6, after V lost 3 bases and J lost 5 bases. In germline, CDR1 is KGHSH, CDR2 LQKENI. There are 15 residues in the CDR3. CDR3 in amino acids: CASSPFQGQGETQYF. CDR3 coding DNA: TGTGCCAGCTCACCTTTTCAGGGACAGGGGGAGACCCAGTACTTC.

Only a few counts were recorded for this clone. CDR3 DNA: TGCGCCAGCAGGGGAGCGAGGCGGTACACCGGGGAGCTGTTTTTT. Translating it yields CASRGARRYTGELFF. This chain connects TRBV10-2 to TRBJ2-2; D is perhaps TRBD2 (5 bases). The V gene lost 6 bases and the J gene lost 3 bases, with 14 bases spanning the gap. The V gene's germline CDR1 is WSHSY and CDR2 SAAADI. CDR3 length equals 15 residues.

V usage is TRBV19 and J usage is TRBJ1-5; 7 bases map to TRBD1. Unmatched junction bases numbered 2, after V lost 4 bases and J lost 2 bases. The germline V gene has CDR1 LNHDA and CDR2 SQIVND (reference sequence). This CDR3 is built from 14 residues. CDR3 region: CASSTGQGNQPQHF. The CDR3 DNA sequence: TGTGCCAGTAGTACCGGACAGGGCAATCAGCCCCAGCATTTT.

This clone appeared a single time. The chain joins TRBV2 to TRBJ2-7; D call uncertain. The V end was cut by 3 bases, the J end by 1 base, with 7 bases between. Germline V gene sequence: CDR1 SNHLY, CDR2 FYNNEI. The length of the CDR3 is 13 residues. CDR3 nucleotide sequence: TGTGCCAGCAGTGACCCCCCTTCCTACGAGCAGTACTTC. Encoded protein: CASSDPPSYEQYF. The variable domain in full, with the rest retrieved from reference TRBV2 and TRBJ2-7, is EPEVTQTPSHQVTQMGQEVILRCVPISNHLYFYWYRQILGQKVEFLVSFYNNEISEKSEIFDDQFSVERPDGSNFTLKIRSTKLEDSAMYFCASSDPPSYEQYFGPGTRLTVT.

The chain combines TRBV12-3 or TRBV12-4 with TRBJ2-3; TRBD1 agrees at 7 bases. V gave up 5 bases and J gave up 5 bases; unmatched junction bases: 1. This CDR3 has 12 amino acids. CDR3 region: CASSRQGDTQYF. The CDR3, as DNA: TGTGCCAGCAGTCGACAGGGAGATACGCAGTATTTT.

The chain couples TRBV27 to TRBJ1-2; 10 nucleotides align to TRBD1. This CDR3 contains 15 residues. Unmatched junction bases numbered 7, after V lost 5 bases and J lost 4 bases. Germline CDR1 and CDR2: MNHEY and SMNVEV (reference sequence). CDR3 bases: TGTGCCAGCAGTCCCTGGACAGGGGGTTCCTATGGCTACACCTTC. Encoded protein: CASSPWTGGSYGYTF.

The chain joins TRBV3-1 (or the pseudogene TRBV3-2) to TRBJ2-6; 13 bases line up with TRBD2. CDR1 and CDR2 from the germline V gene are LGHDT and YNNKEL (reference sequence). Trimming removed 8 bases from V and 0 bases from J; junction bases left unmatched: 1. The CDR3 extends over 16 amino acids. For the CDR3, the DNA is TGTGCCAGCGGACTAGCGGGGGCCTCTGGGGCCAACGTCCTGACTTTC. Its protein product is CASGLAGASGANVLTF.

The rearrangement joins TRBV18 to TRBJ1-2; D not certain. In germline, CDR1 is KGHSH, CDR2 LQKENI. CDR3 length equals 12 residues. The V end lost 2 bases, the J end lost 8 bases, and 9 bases lay between the germline ends. The CDR3 region has the DNA TGTGCCAGCTCACCAGAGGGCCTCGGCTACACCTTC. It specifies CASSPEGLGYTF.

Only a few counts were recorded for this clone. The rearrangement uses TRBV11-2 and TRBJ1-3; tentative D call: TRBD1 (5 bases). V shed 4 bases and J shed 3 bases, with 13 bases lying between them. Per the germline V gene, CDR1 is SGHAT and CDR2 is FQNNGV. This CDR3 is built from 15 residues. The CDR3 region is CASSSHGGVGNTIYF. CDR3 in DNA: TGTGCCAGCAGCTCGCACGGGGGGGTTGGAAACACCATATATTTT.